This TCR beta chain is from a study of human T cells and chemical hapten exposure. Across the study: A 2 cm by 2 cm inner upper arm patch received 2% DPC for sensitization.

This clonotype appeared a few times. Its antigen is unidentified. The time point here: patch test 2, 6 weeks after DPC sensitization. Specified treatment: therapeutic diphenylcyclopropenone sensitization with weekly scalp DPC. Ahead of applying each patch test, blood was sampled. TCRdb re-analysed the RACE reads in MiXCR, keeping a single row per CDR3 protein. Here the sample spans roughly 380,000 distinct CDR3 sequences, over 6% being singletons. Study-wide points: The study found that DPC sensitization did not change TCRs above 1 in 1000 frequency.

The material sequenced was whole blood, taken in connection with sensitization to the hapten diphenylcyclopropenone (DPC). This receptor was taken from a woman aged 18-29 years with alopecia areata. Some clones in this sample may be carry-over from other donors' samples.

This CDR3 reads CSVELAEGIYNEQFF. In nucleotides, the CDR3 is TGCAGCGTTGAACTGGCGGAAGGGATATACAATGAGCAGTTCTTC. The V gene is TRBV29-1, the J gene TRBJ2-1, with D hard to call. CDR3 length: 15 amino acids. CDR1 and CDR2 from the germline V gene are SQVTM and ANQGSEA. V lost 2 bases and J lost 4, with 15 bases in between.